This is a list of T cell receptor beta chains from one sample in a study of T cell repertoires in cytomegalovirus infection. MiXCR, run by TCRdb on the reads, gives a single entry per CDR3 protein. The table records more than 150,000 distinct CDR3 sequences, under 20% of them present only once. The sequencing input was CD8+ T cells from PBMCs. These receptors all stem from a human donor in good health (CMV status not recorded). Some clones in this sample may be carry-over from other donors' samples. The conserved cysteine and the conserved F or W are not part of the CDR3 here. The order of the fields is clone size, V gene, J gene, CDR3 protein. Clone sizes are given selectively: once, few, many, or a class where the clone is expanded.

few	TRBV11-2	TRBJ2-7	ASSYGSSGYEQY
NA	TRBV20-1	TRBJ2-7	SARDKVEGGFEQY
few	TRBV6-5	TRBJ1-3	ASSYTIGGRGNTIY
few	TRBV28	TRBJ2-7	ASSLLGVLYEQY
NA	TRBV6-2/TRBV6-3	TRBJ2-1	ASSSPTLEQF
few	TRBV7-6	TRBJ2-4	ASSFTSGLAKNIQY
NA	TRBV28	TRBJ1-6	ASKTDRVNSPLH
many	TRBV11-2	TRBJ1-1	ASSAYLRQGTEAF
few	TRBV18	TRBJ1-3	ASSPFRTGPTGNTIY
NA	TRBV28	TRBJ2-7	ASSPWDGYEQY
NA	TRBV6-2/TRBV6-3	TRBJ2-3	ASSHLPGDTQY